Shown below are 23 T cell receptor beta chains from a single sample sequenced in a study of early T cells in non-severe SARS-CoV-2 infection. In TCRdb, the 5' RACE reads were re-called with MiXCR into one record per CDR3 protein. Here the sample spans over 35,000 distinct CDR3 sequences, about 6.5% being singletons. The sample here was whole blood, taken at baseline. Receptors were obtained from an adult who was a healthcare worker with PCR-confirmed SARS-CoV-2 infection or an uninfected control (not recorded which).

This clonotype has a count of ten or more. The V and J genes are TRBV12-3 or TRBV12-4 and TRBJ1-1; D remains ambiguous. The V end lost 5 bases, the J end lost 3 bases, and 4 bases lay between the germline ends. There are 11 residues in the CDR3. The CDR3 coding sequence is TGTGCCAGCAGTGGGGACACTGAAGCTTTCTTT. As protein: CASSGDTEAFF.

J is TRBJ1-2 and V is TRBV6-5; 12 nucleotides line up with TRBD1. Germline loops: CDR1 MNHEY, CDR2 SVGAGI. The length of the CDR3 is 16 residues. Germline trimming cut 6 bases from V and 3 bases from J; bases unmatched to any gene: 8. The CDR3 DNA is TGTGCCAGCAGCCACCGGGACAGGGGGCCCTACTATGGCTACACCTTC. It is translated as CASSHRDRGPYYGYTF.

This clonotype has at least ten counts. The genes are TRBV21-1 and TRBJ1-5. TRBV21-1 is termed a pseudogene. The CDR3 has 17 residues. Here the CDR3 DNA reads TGTGCCAGCAGCACCCTAACAAGGGGAGGTGTTCATCAGCCCCAGCATTTT. It translates to CASSTLTRGGVHQPQHF.

A few counts support this clonotype. The V call is TRBV4-3, the J call TRBJ1-2, with D maybe TRBD1 (5 bases). Between the trimmed V and J ends, which lost 1 base and 2 bases, there was a span of 8 bases. CDR1 is LGHNA, CDR2 YSLEER, per germline. The CDR3 length is 14 residues. The CDR3 bases are TGCGCCAGCAGCCAAGTGGGGCAGAACTATGGCTACACCTTC. Protein sequence: CASSQVGQNYGYTF.

This clonotype was seen at least ten times. V is TRBV28 and J is TRBJ2-3; 8 bases align to TRBD2. V was pared by 5 bases and J by 2 bases, with 6 bases of the junction left unmatched. CDR1 and CDR2 (germline): MDHEN, SYDVKM. This CDR3 contains 15 residues. In DNA, the CDR3 is TGTGCCAGCAGTCTCGGACTAGCCTTCACAGATACGCAGTATTTT. Translation gives CASSLGLAFTDTQYF. The variable domain in full, with the rest retrieved from reference TRBV28 and TRBJ2-3, is DVKVTQSSRYLVKRTGEKVFLECVQDMDHENMFWYRQDPGLGLRLIYFSYDVKMKEKGDIPEGYSVSREKKERFSLILESASTNQTSMYLCASSLGLAFTDTQYFGPGTRLTVL.

This clonotype was recorded at least ten times. This sequence joins TRBV27 and TRBJ1-5; D not certain. Germline lookup yields CDR1 MNHEY and CDR2 SMNVEV (reference sequence). This CDR3 region has 18 residues. The germline V and J ends were trimmed by 5 bases and 0 bases, with 20 bases remaining between them. CDR3 sequence (DNA): TGTGCCAGCAGTCCTATCCCCGGACGGTGGTATAGCAATCAGCCCCAGCATTTT. Its translation is CASSPIPGRWYSNQPQHF.

This clonotype occurred many times. The chain carries TRBV28 and TRBJ1-6, with 10 bases fitting TRBD1. Germline trimming cut 3 bases from V and 7 bases from J; bases unmatched to any gene: 6. Germline V gene sequence: CDR1 MDHEN, CDR2 SYDVKM. The CDR3 totals 16 residues. CDR3 DNA sequence: TGTGCCAGCAGTTTCCCGACAGGGGGCGTAAATTCACCCCTCCACTTT. Protein: CASSFPTGGVNSPLHF.

This clonotype has at least ten counts. This chain joins TRBV30 and TRBJ2-7; D unclear. The germline CDR1 and CDR2 sequences are GTSNPN and SVGIG (reference sequence). CDR3 length equals 11 residues. The V and J ends lost 3 bases and 3 bases respectively, with 6 bases between them. The CDR3, as DNA: TGTGCCTGGAGGGAGAGCTACGAGCAGTACTTC. It translates to CAWRESYEQYF.

This clonotype was counted only a few times. The chain has TRBV4-1 and TRBJ1-5; possible D gene TRBD1, 6 bases. The V end lost 1 base, the J end lost 3 bases, and 13 bases lay between the germline ends. Germline values: CDR1 MGHRA, CDR2 YSYEKL. The CDR3 spans 16 residues. CDR3 nucleotides: TGCGCCAGCAGCCAAGCGGCAGGGGCCACCAATCAGCCCCAGCATTTT. Encoded protein: CASSQAAGATNQPQHF.

This clonotype was picked up many times. The chain couples TRBV19 to TRBJ1-5; no clear D. The CDR3 totals 13 residues. Trimming took 8 bases from V and 3 from J, leaving 11 bases between them. Germline CDR1 and CDR2: LNHDA and SQIVND (reference sequence). This chain's CDR3 is CASAGLINQPQHF. The CDR3 DNA reads as TGTGCCAGTGCTGGACTGATCAATCAGCCCCAGCATTTT.

The chain combines TRBV6-2 or TRBV6-3 with TRBJ2-3; 13 bases match TRBD2. The germline V gene has CDR1 MNHEY and CDR2 SVGEGT. The CDR3 consists of 14 residues. With V trimmed by 9 bases and J by 4 bases, 4 bases remained unmatched. The CDR3 spells CASGTSGVPDTQYF. In DNA form, the CDR3 reads TGTGCCAGTGGGACTAGCGGGGTCCCAGATACGCAGTATTTT.

The chain employs TRBV24-1 and TRBJ2-1, with 7 positions matching TRBD2. This CDR3 comprises 16 residues. The germline V gene has CDR1 KGHDR and CDR2 SFDVKD. After removal of 1 base from V and 6 bases from J, the junction contained 8 bases not matched to a gene. The DNA of the CDR3 is TGTGCCACCAGTGATTTCTCCGGGGAGGGACTCAATGAGCAGTTCTTC. Protein sequence: CATSDFSGEGLNEQFF.

This sequence joins TRBV27 and TRBJ1-2, with TRBD1 as a possible D gene (6 bases). V was clipped by 0 bases and J by 2 bases, with 16 bases between them. Germline V CDR1 and CDR2: MNHEY, SMNVEV (reference sequence). This CDR3 has 17 residues. The CDR3: CASSLSMGAARNYGYTF. CDR3 nucleotide sequence: TGTGCCAGCAGTTTATCGATGGGGGCAGCGAGAAACTATGGCTACACCTTC.

This clonotype has just a few counts. The rearrangement joins TRBV29-1 to TRBJ2-2, with a possible D match to TRBD1 (5 bases). From germline, CDR1 is SQVTM and CDR2 ANQGSEA. V lost 4 bases and J lost 6, with 15 bases in between. The CDR3 runs to 14 residues. CDR3 nucleotide sequence: TGCAGCGTTGGCCGGCCAGGGATTGCCGGGGAGCTGTTTTTT. Translated, it gives CSVGRPGIAGELFF.

The V gene is TRBV6-6, the J gene TRBJ1-1, with TRBD1 as a possible D gene (5 bases). This CDR3 has 12 residues. The germline V gene has CDR1 MNHNY and CDR2 SVGAGI (reference sequence). Trimming cost V 4 bases and J 3 bases, with 6 bases left between them. CDR3 DNA: TGTGCCAGCAGTTGGGGGGACACTGAAGCTTTCTTT. As protein: CASSWGDTEAFF.

Many counts were recorded for this clonotype. The rearrangement uses TRBV19 and TRBJ1-2; 7 bases are shared with TRBD1. CDR3 length: 14 residues. Germline V gene lookup returns CDR1 LNHDA and CDR2 SQIVND (reference sequence). The V and J ends lost 3 bases and 0 bases, in that order; junction bases with no gene match: 1. DNA of the CDR3: TGTGCCAGTAGTATGACAGGGCCTAACTATGGCTACACCTTC. It specifies CASSMTGPNYGYTF.

This clonotype showed up just once. The rearrangement links TRBV4-3 to TRBJ1-4; 8 nucleotides align to TRBD1. The CDR3 is made up of 15 amino acids. V lost 6 bases to trimming and J lost 8 bases; unmatched junction nucleotides: 11. Germline V CDR1 and CDR2: LGHNA, YSLEER. The CDR3, as DNA: TGCGCCAGCAGTCCTAGACAGGGGATAAAGGAAAAACTGTTTTTT. Translated: CASSPRQGIKEKLFF.

This clonotype was recorded a few times. The chain couples TRBV7-9 to TRBJ1-6; TRBD1 might be the D (5 bases). The CDR3 runs 12 residues. In germline, CDR1 is SEHNR, CDR2 FQNEAQ (reference sequence). V lost 5 bases, J lost 9 bases, and 8 bases lay in between. CDR3 DNA sequence: TGTGCCAGCAGCCCCGGGACTTCACCCCTCCACTTT. It specifies CASSPGTSPLHF. Looking up the rest from reference TRBV7-9 and TRBJ1-6 gives the full variable domain: DTGVSQNPRHKITKRGQNVTFRCDPISEHNRLYWYRQTLGQGPEFLTYFQNEAQLEKSRLLSDRFSAERPKGSFSTLEIQRTEQGDSAMYLCASSPGTSPLHFGNGTRLTVT.

This clonotype was observed at least ten times. The chain has TRBV12-3 or TRBV12-4 and TRBJ2-2, with D possibly called TRBD1 or TRBD2 (6 bases each). Trimming took 3 bases from V and 4 from J, leaving 12 bases between them. This CDR3 has 15 residues. CDR3 amino acids: CASSLRGAGTGELFF. For the CDR3, the DNA is TGTGCCAGCAGTTTGAGGGGGGCGGGCACCGGGGAGCTGTTTTTT.

The table lists this clonotype with many counts. The chain combines TRBV15 with TRBJ1-2; possible D gene TRBD1, 5 bases. The V and J ends lost 1 base and 4 bases respectively, with 13 bases between them. CDR1 is LNHNV, CDR2 YYDKDF, per germline (reference sequence). CDR3 length equals 15 residues. The CDR3 bases are TGTGCCACCAGCAGAGTGGGGGGAGTGGGCTATGGCTACACCTTC. This codes for CATSRVGGVGYGYTF.

At least ten counts were recorded for this clonotype. The chain links TRBV29-1 to TRBJ2-3; D is possibly TRBD2 (7 bases). Germline CDR1 SQVTM, CDR2 ANQGSEA. The CDR3 covers 12 residues. Trimming left V 7 bases short and J 6 bases short, with 14 bases between. The CDR3, as DNA: TGCAGCGCTGGGGAGGGGGACGATACGCAGTATTTT. Its protein product is CSAGEGDDTQYF.

This clonotype was counted ten times or more. V is TRBV7-2 and J is TRBJ1-2; D is uncertain. The CDR3 is made up of 14 amino acids. V was pared by 7 bases and J by 4 bases, with 16 bases between. Germline V gene sequence: CDR1 SGHTA, CDR2 FQGNSA. CDR3: CASIPGGSRYGYTF. The CDR3 DNA is TGTGCCAGCATCCCTGGAGGGTCGCGCTATGGCTACACCTTC.

Comments on this clonotype: This may stem from a read error, because a much larger clone lies one nucleotide away. The conserved phenylalanine or tryptophan normally closing the CDR3 is absent here, so this likely arose from a read error. The V call is TRBV7-9, the J call TRBJ1-1, with a possible D match to TRBD1 (5 bases). CDR3 length equals 14 residues. The V end was cut by 1 base, the J end by 4 bases, with 10 bases between. Germline values: CDR1 SEHNR, CDR2 FQNEAQ (reference sequence). CDR3 sequence: CASSLVQGGTEAFL. The DNA of the CDR3 is TGTGCCAGCAGCTTAGTCCAGGGAGGCACTGAAGCTTTCCTT.